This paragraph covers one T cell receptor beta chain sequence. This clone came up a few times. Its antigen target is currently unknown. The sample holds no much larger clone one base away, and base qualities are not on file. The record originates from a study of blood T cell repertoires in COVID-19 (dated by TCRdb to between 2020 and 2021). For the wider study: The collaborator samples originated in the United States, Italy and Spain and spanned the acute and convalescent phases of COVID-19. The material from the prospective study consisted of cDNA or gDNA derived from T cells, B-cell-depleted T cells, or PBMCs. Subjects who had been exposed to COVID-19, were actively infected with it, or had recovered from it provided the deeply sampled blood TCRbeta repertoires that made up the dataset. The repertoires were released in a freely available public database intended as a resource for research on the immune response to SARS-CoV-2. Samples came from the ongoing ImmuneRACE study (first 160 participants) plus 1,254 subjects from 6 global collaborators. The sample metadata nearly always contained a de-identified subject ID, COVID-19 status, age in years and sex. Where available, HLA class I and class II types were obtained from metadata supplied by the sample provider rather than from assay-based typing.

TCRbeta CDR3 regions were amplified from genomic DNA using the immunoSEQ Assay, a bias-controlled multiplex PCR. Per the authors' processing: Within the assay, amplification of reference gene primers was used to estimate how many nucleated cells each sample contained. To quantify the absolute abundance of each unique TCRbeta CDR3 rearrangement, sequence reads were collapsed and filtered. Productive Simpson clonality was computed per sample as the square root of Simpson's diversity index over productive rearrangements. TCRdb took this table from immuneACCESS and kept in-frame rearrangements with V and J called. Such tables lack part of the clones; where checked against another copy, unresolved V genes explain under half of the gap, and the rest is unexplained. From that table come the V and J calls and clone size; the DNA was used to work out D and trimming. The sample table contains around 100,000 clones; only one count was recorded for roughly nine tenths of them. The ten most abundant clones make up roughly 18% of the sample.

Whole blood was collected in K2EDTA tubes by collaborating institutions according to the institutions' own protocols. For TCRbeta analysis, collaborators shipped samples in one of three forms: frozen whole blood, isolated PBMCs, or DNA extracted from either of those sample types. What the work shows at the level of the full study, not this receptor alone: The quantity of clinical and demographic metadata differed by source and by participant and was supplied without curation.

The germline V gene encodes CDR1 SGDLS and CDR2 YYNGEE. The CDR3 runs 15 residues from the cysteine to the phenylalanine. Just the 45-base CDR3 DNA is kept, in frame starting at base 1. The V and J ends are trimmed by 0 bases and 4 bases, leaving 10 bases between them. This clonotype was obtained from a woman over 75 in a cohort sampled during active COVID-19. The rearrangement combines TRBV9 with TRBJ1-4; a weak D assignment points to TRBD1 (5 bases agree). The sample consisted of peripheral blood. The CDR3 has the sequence CASSVGLRDNEKLFF. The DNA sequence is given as TGTGCCAGCAGCGTAGGGCTCAGGGATAATGAAAAACTGTTTTTT.